This T cell receptor beta chain was identified during a study of PD-1 blockade in classical Hodgkin lymphoma. All patients experienced relapse after autologous stem cell transplantation, and brentuximab vedotin exposure was variable. The V gene's germline CDR1 is GTSNPN and CDR2 SVGIG (reference sequence). Trimming removed 5 bases at V and 9 bases at J, with 10 bases between. The CDR3 loop spans 10 amino acids. Clones were sequenced by immunoSEQ multiplex PCR, and TCRdb holds only the in-frame ones, with some missing. Seen here are some 60,000 clones, around 91% observed once, and the top ten hold roughly 15%.

The chain recombines TRBV30 with TRBJ1-2, with no clear D. The starting material was peripheral blood mononuclear cells (PBMCs), obtained at baseline. The receptor comes from a human donor with classical Hodgkin lymphoma. The CDR3 nucleotides are TGTGCCTGGGAGGACGGAAGCTACACCTTC. It codes for CAWEDGSYTF.